The clone carrying this T cell receptor beta chain has a handful of counts. Its antigen is as yet unknown. The data derive from a study of T-cell memory formation after mild COVID-19. Study as a whole: Largely donor-specific TCR clusters were found.

Using constant-segment primers, 5'RACE produced TCR alpha and TCR beta cDNA libraries carrying sample barcodes and UMIs. Each CDR3 protein gets one entry after TCRdb re-called the 5' RACE reads with MiXCR. The data show approximately 260,000 distinct CDR3 sequences, roughly 17% seen once. Overall study findings and caveats: CD4+ contracting clones were mainly CM and EM; CD8+ ones, EMRA. Clones contracting over day 15 to 85 were CD4/CD8 balanced, with later expanders leaning CD4+.

The CDR3 has 15 residues. CDR1 and CDR2 (germline): MGHRA, YSYEKL. Trimming stripped 0 bases from V and 2 bases from J, with 10 bases between. The sequenced material came from PBMCs or a T cell subset sorted from them (not recorded which). The genes are TRBV4-1 and TRBJ1-2; D remains ambiguous. The receptor comes from a man in his late teens or twenties who had mild COVID-19 (a few samples of this study predate the infection). Cell type and time point are not known. The CDR3 DNA reads as TGCGCCAGCAGCCAAGAATCTCCCTGGAACTATGGCTACACCTTC. Residues: CASSQESPWNYGYTF.